This TCR beta chain was retrieved from a study of identical twins. This clonotype has ten or more counts. Its antigen is undetermined. Template switching (which added a universal primer site) was used, and cDNA carried unique molecular identifiers. TCRdb re-analysed the 5' RACE reads in MiXCR, keeping a single row per CDR3 protein. In the table there are some 500,000 distinct CDR3 sequences, more than 9% of which are singletons. Study-wide results and caveats: Within twin pairs, the out-of-frame alpha sequences they shared showed excess low generation probability.

CDR1 is DFQATT and CDR2 is SNEGSKA in the germline V gene (reference sequence). The CDR3 covers 14 residues. V lost 0 bases and J lost 5, with 13 bases in between. Every sampled donor was Caucasian and healthy. These data also formed part of another study, on yellow fever vaccine responses in identical twins.

V is TRBV20-1 and J is TRBJ1-1; a weak D match, TRBD1 (5 bases). The clonotype comes from a woman between 18 and 30 years old in good health. The sample consisted of PBMCs. The DNA of the CDR3 is TGCAGTGCTAGAGATCTTAGACAGAGGACTGAAGCTTTCTTT. Translated, it gives CSARDLRQRTEAFF.